This T cell receptor beta chain stems from a study of blood T cell repertoires in COVID-19. Everyone who took part was roughly 18 to 89 years old, and they came from about 23 US areas. In Cohort 3, a recovered donor had either two negative PCRs, clearance, or symptom resolution. Sequencing used immunoSEQ multiplex PCR; TCRdb keeps in-frame clones, though not all of them. The top ten clones hold 4% to 6% of a sample with 320,000 or so clones, about nine tenths of them seen once. The receptor comes from a man aged 60 to 75 who had recovered from COVID-19. The sample was PBMCs or T cells enriched from blood (not recorded which).

The CDR3 coding sequence is TGCAGCGTTGAAAGAGGCAGTATGAACACTGAAGCTTTCTTT. Its protein is CSVERGSMNTEAFF. The chain combines TRBV29-1 with TRBJ1-1; D gene unclear. V gave up 2 bases and J gave up 0 bases, with 10 bases separating them. Germline CDR1 and CDR2: SQVTM and ANQGSEA. The CDR3 covers 14 residues.